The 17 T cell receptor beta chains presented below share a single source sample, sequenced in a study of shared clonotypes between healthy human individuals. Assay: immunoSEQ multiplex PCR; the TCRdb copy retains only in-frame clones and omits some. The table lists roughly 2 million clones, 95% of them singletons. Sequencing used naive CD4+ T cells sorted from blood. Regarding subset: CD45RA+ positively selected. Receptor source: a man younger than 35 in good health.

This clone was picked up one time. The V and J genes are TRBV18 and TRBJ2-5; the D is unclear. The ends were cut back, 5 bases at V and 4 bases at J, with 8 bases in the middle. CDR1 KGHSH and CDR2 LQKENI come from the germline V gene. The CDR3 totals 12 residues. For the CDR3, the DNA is TGTGCCAGCTCATCCGGGCCAGAGACCCAGTACTTC. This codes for CASSSGPETQYF.

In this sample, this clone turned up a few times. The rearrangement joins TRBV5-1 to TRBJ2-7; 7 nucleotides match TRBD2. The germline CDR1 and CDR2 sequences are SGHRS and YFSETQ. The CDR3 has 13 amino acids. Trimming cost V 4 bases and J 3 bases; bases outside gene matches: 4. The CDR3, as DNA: TGCGCCAGCAGCAGGGAGGGAAACTACGAGCAGTACTTC. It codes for CASSREGNYEQYF. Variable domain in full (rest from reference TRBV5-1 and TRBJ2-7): KAGVTQTPRYLIKTRGQQVTLSCSPISGHRSVSWYQQTPGQGLQFLFEYFSETQRNKGNFPGRFSGRQFSNSRSEMNVSTLELGDSALYLCASSREGNYEQYFGPGTRLTVT.

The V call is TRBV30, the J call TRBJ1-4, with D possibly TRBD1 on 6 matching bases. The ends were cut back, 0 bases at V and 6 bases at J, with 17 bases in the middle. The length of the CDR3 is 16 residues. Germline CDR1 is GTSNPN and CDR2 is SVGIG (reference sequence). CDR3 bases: TGTGCCTGGAGTGTACTAGGGGGGCAGGAGGATGAAAAACTGTTTTTT. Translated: CAWSVLGGQEDEKLFF.

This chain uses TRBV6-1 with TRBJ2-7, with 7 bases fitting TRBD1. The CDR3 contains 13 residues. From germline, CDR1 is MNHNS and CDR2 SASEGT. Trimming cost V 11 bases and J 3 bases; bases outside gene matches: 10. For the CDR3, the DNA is TGTGCCGAGTCCCGGGACAGCGTCTACGAGCAGTACTTC. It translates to CAESRDSVYEQYF.

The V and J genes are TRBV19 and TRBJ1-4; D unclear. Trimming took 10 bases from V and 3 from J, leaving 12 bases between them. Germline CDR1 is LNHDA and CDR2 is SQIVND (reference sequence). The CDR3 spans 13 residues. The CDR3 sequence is CATKGGANEKLFF. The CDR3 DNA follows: TGTGCCACTAAGGGAGGAGCTAATGAAAAACTGTTTTTT.

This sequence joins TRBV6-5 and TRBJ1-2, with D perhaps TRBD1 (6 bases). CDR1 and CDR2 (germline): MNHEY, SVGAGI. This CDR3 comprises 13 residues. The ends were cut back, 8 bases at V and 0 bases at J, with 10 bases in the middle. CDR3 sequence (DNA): TGTGCCAGCCTTGGGGGCTCTAACTATGGCTACACCTTC. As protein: CASLGGSNYGYTF.

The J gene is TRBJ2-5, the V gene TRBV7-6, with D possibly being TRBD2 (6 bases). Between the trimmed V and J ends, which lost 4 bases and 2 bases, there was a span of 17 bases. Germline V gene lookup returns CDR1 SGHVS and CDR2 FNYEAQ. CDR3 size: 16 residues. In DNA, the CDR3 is TGTGCCAGCAGCTCAGCTCATTGGGACTTTCAAGAGACCCAGTACTTC. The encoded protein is CASSSAHWDFQETQYF.

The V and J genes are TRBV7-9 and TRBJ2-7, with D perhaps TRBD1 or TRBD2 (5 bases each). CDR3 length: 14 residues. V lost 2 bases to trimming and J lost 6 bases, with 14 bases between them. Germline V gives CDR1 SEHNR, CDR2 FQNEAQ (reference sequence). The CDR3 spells CASSLQGARGEQYF. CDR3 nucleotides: TGTGCCAGCAGCTTACAGGGAGCTCGGGGCGAGCAGTACTTC.

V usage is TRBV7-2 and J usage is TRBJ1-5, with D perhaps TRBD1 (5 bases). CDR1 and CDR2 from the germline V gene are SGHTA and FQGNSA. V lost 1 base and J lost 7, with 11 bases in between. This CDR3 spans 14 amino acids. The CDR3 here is CASSLGSGDQPQHF. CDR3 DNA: TGTGCCAGCAGCTTAGGGAGCGGGGACCAGCCCCAGCATTTT.

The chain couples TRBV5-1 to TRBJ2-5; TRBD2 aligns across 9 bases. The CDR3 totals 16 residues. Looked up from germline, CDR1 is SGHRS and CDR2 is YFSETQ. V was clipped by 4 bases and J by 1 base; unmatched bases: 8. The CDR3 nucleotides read TGCGCCAGCAGCGGGTTGGCTAGCGGGGCCCAAGAGACCCAGTACTTC. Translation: CASSGLASGAQETQYF.

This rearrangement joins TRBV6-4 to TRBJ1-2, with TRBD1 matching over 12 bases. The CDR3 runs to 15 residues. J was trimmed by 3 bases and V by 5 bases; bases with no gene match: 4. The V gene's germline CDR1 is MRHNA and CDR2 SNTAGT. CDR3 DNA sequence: TGTGCCAGCAGTCCCGGGACAGGGGGCTACTATGGCTACACCTTC. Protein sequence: CASSPGTGGYYGYTF.

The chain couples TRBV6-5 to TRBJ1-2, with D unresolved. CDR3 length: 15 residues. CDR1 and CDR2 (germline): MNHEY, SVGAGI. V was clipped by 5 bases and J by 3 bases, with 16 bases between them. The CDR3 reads CASSRPGHGDYGYTF. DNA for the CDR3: TGTGCCAGCAGTCGTCCCGGGCACGGGGACTATGGCTACACCTTC.

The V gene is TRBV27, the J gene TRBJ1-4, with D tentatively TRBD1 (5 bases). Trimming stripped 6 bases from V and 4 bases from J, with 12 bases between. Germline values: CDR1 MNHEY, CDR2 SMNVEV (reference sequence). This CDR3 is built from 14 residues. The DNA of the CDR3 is TGTGCCAGCAGGGGCGGGGGGTTTAATGAAAAACTGTTTTTT. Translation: CASRGGGFNEKLFF.

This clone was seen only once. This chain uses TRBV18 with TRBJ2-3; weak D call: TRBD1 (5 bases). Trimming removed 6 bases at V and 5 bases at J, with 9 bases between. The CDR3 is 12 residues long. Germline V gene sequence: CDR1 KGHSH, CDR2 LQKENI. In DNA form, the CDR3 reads TGTGCCAGCTCTACAGGTCGAGATACGCAGTATTTT. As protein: CASSTGRDTQYF.

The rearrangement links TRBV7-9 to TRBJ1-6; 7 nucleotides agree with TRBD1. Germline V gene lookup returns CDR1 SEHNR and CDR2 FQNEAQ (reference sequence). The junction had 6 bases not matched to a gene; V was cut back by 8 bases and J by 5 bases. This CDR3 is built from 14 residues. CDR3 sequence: CASGSGQHNSPLHF. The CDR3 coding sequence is TGTGCCAGCGGATCGGGACAGCATAATTCACCCCTCCACTTT.

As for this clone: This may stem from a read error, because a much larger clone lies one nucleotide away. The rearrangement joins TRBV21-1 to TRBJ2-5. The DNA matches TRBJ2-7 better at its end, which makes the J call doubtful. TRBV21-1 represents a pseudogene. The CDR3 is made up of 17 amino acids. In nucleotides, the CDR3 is TGTGCCAGCGGCGCTCCAGTCAGGGACCGGGAATGTTACGAGCAGTACTTC. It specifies CASGAPVRDRECYEQYF.

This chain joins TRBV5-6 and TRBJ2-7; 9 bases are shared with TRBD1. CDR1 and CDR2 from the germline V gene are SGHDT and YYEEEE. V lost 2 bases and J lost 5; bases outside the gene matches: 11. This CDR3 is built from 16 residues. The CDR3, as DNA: TGTGCCAGCAGCTTCTCCGGGACAGGGAGTTACCACGAGCAGTACTTC. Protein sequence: CASSFSGTGSYHEQYF.